This T cell receptor beta chain comes out of a study of T cells after yellow fever vaccination (dated by TCRdb to about 2019). The study in broad terms: Libraries from fractions with low cell numbers were prepared with the SMART-Seq v4 Ultra Low Input RNA kit. To follow T-cell clones before and after primary and booster YFV17D yellow fever vaccination, bulk TCR alpha and beta repertoires were sequenced over time. Two healthy male donors made up the cohort, one aged 18 to 29 years and the other aged 30 to 40 years. Blood samples were taken at several timepoints before and after primary and secondary immunization, and bulk PBMC replicates and cell subsets were isolated. The full study reports these points: A small share of clonotypes occurred in both CD4 and CD8 compartments, likely arising from convergent recombination. Compared with the primary T-cell response, the secondary T-cell response was faster but weaker, reaching its peak on day 5 rather than on day 15. After the booster, most clones that had expanded after primary vaccination were detected again (around 96% of CD4 and around nine tenths of CD8), suggesting broad maintenance of memory. Computational filtering was needed because FACS-sorted repertoires could contain abundant contaminating clonotypes from the bulk population. Because the study included only a couple of donors, the extent to which the findings can be generalized is limited.

This clonotype was observed a handful of times. This clone's antigen is unknown. One base away lies a much larger clone, so this may be a sequencing read error. The treatment or condition label of this sample denotes: live attenuated yellow fever vaccine strain. At each blood-draw timepoint, two biological replicates of bulk PBMCs were obtained. PBMCs were isolated from peripheral blood using a standard Ficoll-Paque protocol. TriZol was used to extract RNA from bulk PBMCs, from CD4 and CD8 fractions, and from dextramer-positive and dextramer-negative fractions. The CDR3, cysteine through phenylalanine, is 14 amino acids long. Of the read, only the CDR3 DNA is kept; its 42 bases are in frame from base 1. From V the trimming removes 5 bases and from J it removes 2 bases, while the gene matches leave 2 bases of the junction unaccounted for. Synthesis of TCR cDNA relied on 5'RACE template switching, a step that introduced a universal primer site along with unique molecular identifiers. Priming of cDNA synthesis was performed from both the TCR alpha and TCR beta constant segments. Two PCR steps were used to amplify libraries, with sample barcodes and sequencing adapters being added in the second step. Libraries were sequenced on Illumina HiSeq 2500 (2x100 bp) or NovaSeq (2x150 bp). The authors' pipeline ran thus. MIGEC handled demultiplexing of reads and collapsing into UMI consensus sequences, while MiXCR performed V(D)J alignment. Vaccine-responding clonotypes were defined with edgeR using replicate PBMC samples, requiring FDR below 0.01 and a log2 fold change above 5 up to day 15. Each bulk clonotype received a CD4 or CD8 identity based on whether the sequenced CD4 or CD8 repertoire contained that clonotype at higher abundance. The public reads were reanalyzed by TCRdb: fastp trimming at Q25, MiXCR alignment, in-frame beta chains only. Each entry merges the rows of one CDR3 protein and shows their most common DNA and genes. The V and J calls shown here were made by TCRdb, not taken from the authors' results. For this sample there are around 600,000 distinct CDR3 sequences; roughly an eighth appear just once. About 15% of the sample is taken by the ten largest.

The chain couples TRBV12-3 or TRBV12-4 to TRBJ2-7; 11 bases in the junction line up with TRBD2. The material sequenced was PBMCs, taken on the day of the yellow fever booster vaccination. This receptor was taken from a man aged 30 to 45 who received the YFV17D yellow fever vaccine. The CDR3 region: CASSTSGSPYEQYF. At the DNA level, the sequence is TGTGCCAGCAGTACTAGCGGGAGCCCCTACGAGCAGTACTTC.